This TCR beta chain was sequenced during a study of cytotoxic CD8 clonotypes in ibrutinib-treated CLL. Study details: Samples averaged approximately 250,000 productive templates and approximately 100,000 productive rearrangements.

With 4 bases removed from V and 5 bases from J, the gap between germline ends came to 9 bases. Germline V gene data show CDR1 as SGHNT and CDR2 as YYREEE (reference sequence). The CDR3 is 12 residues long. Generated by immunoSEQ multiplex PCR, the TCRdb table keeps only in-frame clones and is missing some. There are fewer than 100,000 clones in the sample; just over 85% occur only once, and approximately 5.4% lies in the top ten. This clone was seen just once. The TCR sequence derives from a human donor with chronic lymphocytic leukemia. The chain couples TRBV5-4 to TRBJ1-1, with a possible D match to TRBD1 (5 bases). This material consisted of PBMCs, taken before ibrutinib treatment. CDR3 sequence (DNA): TGTGCCAGCAGCCGGCAGGGTACTGAAGCTTTCTTT. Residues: CASSRQGTEAFF. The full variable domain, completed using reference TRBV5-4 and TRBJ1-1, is ETGVTQSPTHLIKTRGQQVTLRCSSQSGHNTVSWYQQALGQGPQFIFQYYREEENGRGNFPPRFSGLQFPNYSSELNVNALELDDSALYLCASSRQGTEAFFGQGTRLTVV.